This T cell receptor (beta chain) was identified during a study of T cell repertoires in cytomegalovirus infection. Study-level background: CMV infection plus the matching HLA type was flagged by public TCR beta signatures.

The table lists this clonotype with a few counts. The antigen remains undetermined. General study findings and limits: HLA-C-restricted TCR beta clonotypes specific for CMV led the ex vivo response. Summed frequency of shared TCR beta families picked out CMV carriers who also had the relevant HLA.

MiXCR was run by TCRdb on the reads, yielding one entry per CDR3 protein. The profile shows around 450,000 distinct CDR3 sequences, about a third of them singletons. The CDR3 has 15 residues. CDR1 is MGHRA, CDR2 YSYEKL, per germline. The V gene lost 2 bases and the J gene lost 2 bases, with 12 bases spanning the gap. The sequence came from a human donor in good health (CMV status not recorded). Some clones in this sample may be carry-over from other donors' samples. The sample taken for sequencing was PBMCs. V is TRBV4-1 and J is TRBJ1-2; D is possibly TRBD1 (5 bases). The CDR3 DNA is TGCGCCAGCAGCCAATCGACGGGGGTGAACTATGGCTACACCTTC. Its protein product is CASSQSTGVNYGYTF.